This T cell receptor beta chain was recorded in a study of blood T cell repertoires in COVID-19. Study in general: In each case, the material was cDNA or gDNA derived from T cells, B-cell-depleted T cells, or PBMCs.

The method was immunoSEQ multiplex PCR; TCRdb's version includes in-frame clones alone and lacks a portion of them. The repertoire holds 200,000 to 250,000 clones, around three quarters seen once, with 7.2% in the top ten. This sequence was found in a woman aged 70-85 years with acute or convalescent COVID-19. Sequencing used peripheral blood.

The CDR3 bases are TGTGCCAGCAGCTTTGAGGTCGGGGTCAATGGCTACACCTTC. This codes for CASSFEVGVNGYTF. J is TRBJ1-2 and V is TRBV5-5; D uncertain. The CDR3 loop spans 14 amino acids. Germline V lookup: CDR1 SGHKS, CDR2 YYEKEE (reference sequence). With 2 bases removed from V and 6 bases from J, the gap between germline ends came to 14 bases.